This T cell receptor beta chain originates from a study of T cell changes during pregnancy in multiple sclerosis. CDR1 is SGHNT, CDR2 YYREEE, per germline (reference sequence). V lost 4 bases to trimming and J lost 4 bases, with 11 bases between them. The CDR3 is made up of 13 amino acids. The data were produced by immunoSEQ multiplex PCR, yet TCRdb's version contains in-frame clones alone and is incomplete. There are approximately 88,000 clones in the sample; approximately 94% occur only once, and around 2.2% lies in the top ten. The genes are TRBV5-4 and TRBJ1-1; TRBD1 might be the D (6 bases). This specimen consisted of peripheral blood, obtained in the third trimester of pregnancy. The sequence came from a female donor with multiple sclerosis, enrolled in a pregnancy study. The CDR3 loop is CASSPVGGTEAFF. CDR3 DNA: TGTGCCAGCAGCCCGGTAGGGGGCACTGAAGCTTTCTTT.